A single sample is the source of the 20 T cell receptor beta chains below, sequenced in a study of identical twins. TCRdb redid the calling of the 5' RACE reads with MiXCR, one entry per CDR3 protein. The top ten hold approximately 2.9% of the sample, which has hundreds of thousands of distinct CDR3 sequences, 20% to 30% seen once. The same sample was also used in a study of T cells expressing NK-cell markers.

The specimen sequenced was CD4+ T cells sorted from blood. The receptors derive from a woman aged 18-30 years in good health.

The gene calls are TRBV5-1 and TRBJ2-7; D may be TRBD2 (5 bases). The CDR3 contains 14 residues. Trimming took off 1 base at V and 5 bases at J, with 13 bases between the two ends. CDR1 and CDR2 from the germline V gene are SGHRS and YFSETQ. CDR3 amino acids: CASSLSPSSHEQYF. CDR3 coding DNA: TGCGCCAGCAGCTTGTCGCCTAGCAGTCACGAGCAGTACTTC.

This chain links TRBV6-2 or TRBV6-3 with TRBJ2-1; D gene unclear. The CDR3 is 14 amino acids. Trimming removed 7 bases from V and 0 bases from J, with 10 bases in between. Per germline, CDR1 MNHEY and CDR2 SVGEGT. The CDR3 DNA reads TGTGCCAGCACCTCCAGGAGCTCCTACAATGAGCAGTTCTTC. This codes for CASTSRSSYNEQFF.

The chain carries TRBV4-2 and TRBJ2-3, with D unresolved. V lost 0 bases to trimming and J lost 6 bases, with 7 bases between them. Germline V gives CDR1 LGHNA, CDR2 YNFKEQ. CDR3 size: 13 residues. This CDR3 is CASSQETVDTQYF. CDR3 sequence (DNA): TGTGCCAGCAGCCAAGAAACAGTGGATACGCAGTATTTT.

There are a few counts of this clonotype. This chain joins TRBV5-1 and TRBJ2-5; D might be TRBD2 (5 bases). Germline CDR1 reads SGHRS; CDR2 reads YFSETQ. The CDR3 covers 20 residues. V was pared by 2 bases and J by 3 bases, with 29 bases between. CDR3 in amino acids: CASSFSISSELHLAEETQYF. For the CDR3, the DNA is TGCGCCAGCAGCTTCTCGATCAGTAGCGAGTTGCACCTCGCGGAAGAGACCCAGTACTTC. The whole variable domain, remainder taken from reference TRBV5-1 and TRBJ2-5, is KAGVTQTPRYLIKTRGQQVTLSCSPISGHRSVSWYQQTPGQGLQFLFEYFSETQRNKGNFPGRFSGRQFSNSRSEMNVSTLELGDSALYLCASSFSISSELHLAEETQYFGPGTRLLVL.

J is TRBJ1-5 and V is TRBV20-1; 7 bases match TRBD1. V lost 5 bases and J lost 0; bases outside the gene matches: 4. Germline CDR1 is DFQATT and CDR2 is SNEGSKA (reference sequence). There are 14 residues in the CDR3. As DNA, the CDR3 is TGCAGTGCTTCCGACAGGGCTAGCAATCAGCCCCAGCATTTT. This gives the protein CSASDRASNQPQHF.

The gene calls are TRBV6-5 and TRBJ1-2; D uncertain. Trimming stripped 6 bases from V and 4 bases from J, with 6 bases between. This CDR3 comprises 11 residues. The germline CDR1 and CDR2 sequences are MNHEY and SVGAGI. The CDR3 is CASRGAYGYTF. The CDR3 DNA reads TGTGCCAGCAGAGGAGCCTATGGCTACACCTTC.

This sequence joins TRBV20-1 and TRBJ2-3; D is possibly TRBD1 (6 bases). CDR3 length: 15 residues. From germline, CDR1 is DFQATT and CDR2 SNEGSKA (reference sequence). Trimming removed 6 bases from V and 0 bases from J, with 16 bases in between. CDR3 protein: CSATGNRISTDTQYF. The CDR3 DNA reads as TGCAGTGCCACAGGGAATCGAATTAGCACAGATACGCAGTATTTT.

The V gene is TRBV9, the J gene TRBJ2-3, with 7 bases aligning to TRBD2. V lost 3 bases and J lost 0; bases outside the gene matches: 7. The length of the CDR3 is 16 residues. Germline assignment: CDR1 SGDLS and CDR2 YYNGEE. The CDR3 DNA reads as TGTGCCAGCAGCGCCGGACTAGTTACTAGCACAGATACGCAGTATTTT. Translating gives CASSAGLVTSTDTQYF.

This clonotype was seen only a few times. The CDR3 nucleotides are TGTGCCACCAGCAGAGAAGTTCTAGCCAAAAACATTCAGTACTTC. Translated: CATSREVLAKNIQYF. This chain joins TRBV15 and TRBJ2-4; D remains unclear. The V end was cut by 0 bases, the J end by 0 bases, with 6 bases between. CDR3 length equals 15 residues. Germline V CDR1 and CDR2: LNHNV, YYDKDF (reference sequence).

This clonotype was recorded a few times. The chain links TRBV5-1 to TRBJ2-1, with D possibly being TRBD1 (6 bases). The germline V gene encodes CDR1 SGHRS and CDR2 YFSETQ. The CDR3 extends over 12 amino acids. Trimming pared 0 bases from V and 12 bases from J, leaving 10 bases between. The CDR3 protein is CASSLAGELQFF. The CDR3 DNA is TGCGCCAGCAGCTTGGCAGGGGAGTTGCAGTTCTTC.

This chain links TRBV3-1 with TRBJ2-3; maybe TRBD2 (5 bases). V was cut by 4 bases and J by 6 bases, with 14 bases left in between. The CDR3 length is 14 residues. In germline, CDR1 is LGHDT, CDR2 YNNKEL (reference sequence). The CDR3 loop reads CASSRQTKRDTQYF. CDR3 nucleotides: TGTGCCAGCAGCCGTCAGACTAAGCGGGATACGCAGTATTTT.

The chain joins TRBV28 to TRBJ2-3, with 9 bases that match TRBD2. The CDR3 sequence is 15 residues long. V lost 7 bases, J lost 2 bases, and 7 bases stayed unmatched. CDR1 is MDHEN and CDR2 is SYDVKM in the germline V gene. The CDR3 DNA reads as TGTGCCAGCAAACAAGGGACTAGCTACACAGATACGCAGTATTTT. It encodes CASKQGTSYTDTQYF.

This clonotype was seen ten or more times. This chain joins TRBV5-1 and TRBJ2-1; TRBD2 matches at 9 bases. CDR1 is SGHRS and CDR2 is YFSETQ in the germline V gene. V trimming: 4 bases; J trimming: 0 bases; junction bases outside the gene matches: 5. CDR3 length: 16 residues. CDR3 sequence reads: CASSRISGSSYNEQFF. The CDR3 region has the DNA TGCGCCAGCAGCCGGATTAGCGGGAGCTCCTACAATGAGCAGTTCTTC.

The chain employs TRBV5-1 and TRBJ2-6, with D unclear. Trimming left V 0 bases short and J 0 bases short, with 10 bases between. The CDR3 consists of 17 residues. Germline V gives CDR1 SGHRS, CDR2 YFSETQ. This CDR3 reads CASSLDALLSGANVLTF. CDR3 bases: TGCGCCAGCAGCTTGGACGCTTTACTCTCTGGGGCCAACGTCCTGACTTTC.

V is TRBV30 and J is TRBJ1-2; D possibly corresponds to TRBD1 (5 bases). This CDR3 spans 11 amino acids. V shed 8 bases and J shed 3 bases, with 10 bases lying between them. Germline V gene sequence: CDR1 GTSNPN, CDR2 SVGIG (reference sequence). For the CDR3, the DNA is TGTGCCACAGGAGGAGACTATGGCTACACCTTC. This translates into CATGGDYGYTF.

J is TRBJ1-1 and V is TRBV27; 10 bases map to TRBD1. V shed 4 bases and J 11 bases; nucleotides not matched to a gene: 13. Germline CDR1 is MNHEY and CDR2 is SMNVEV (reference sequence). The CDR3 runs to 15 residues. CDR3 DNA sequence: TGTGCCAGCAGTTCCCCGGGACAGGGGCTTCAAGAGGCTTTCTTT. It specifies CASSSPGQGLQEAFF.

The CDR3 loop is CASSWGQGNADTQYF. CDR3 nucleotides: TGTGCCAGCAGTTGGGGACAGGGGAACGCAGATACGCAGTATTTT. The J gene is TRBJ2-3, the V gene TRBV12-3 or TRBV12-4, with TRBD1 identical over 10 bases. The J segment lost 4 bases and the V segment lost 4 bases, leaving 5 bases of the junction unmatched. This CDR3 region has 15 residues.

The chain combines TRBV29-1 with TRBJ2-3; no definite D call. Trimming took 5 bases from V and 1 from J, leaving 7 bases between them. The germline gives CDR1 SQVTM, CDR2 ANQGSEA. The CDR3 extends over 12 amino acids. In DNA form, the CDR3 reads TGCAGCGTTTATGGCGGCACAGATACGCAGTATTTT. Amino acid sequence: CSVYGGTDTQYF.

The rearrangement links TRBV20-1 to TRBJ2-7; the match to TRBD2 covers 12 bases. The CDR3 consists of 16 residues. Per the germline V gene, CDR1 is DFQATT and CDR2 is SNEGSKA (reference sequence). Germline trimming cut 0 bases from V and 6 bases from J; bases unmatched to any gene: 9. This CDR3 reads CSARDPYGLAGSEQYF. In nucleotides, the CDR3 is TGCAGTGCTAGAGACCCCTACGGACTAGCGGGATCCGAGCAGTACTTC.

The chain recombines TRBV7-9 with TRBJ2-3, with TRBD2 matching over 9 bases. There are 15 residues in the CDR3. V lost 2 bases to trimming and J lost 14 bases; unmatched junction nucleotides: 14. Germline V gene sequence: CDR1 SEHNR, CDR2 FQNEAQ (reference sequence). DNA for the CDR3: TGTGCCAGCAGCTTAAGGTCGGGCGGTAGCGGGAGATGGTATTTT. It yields the protein CASSLRSGGSGRWYF.